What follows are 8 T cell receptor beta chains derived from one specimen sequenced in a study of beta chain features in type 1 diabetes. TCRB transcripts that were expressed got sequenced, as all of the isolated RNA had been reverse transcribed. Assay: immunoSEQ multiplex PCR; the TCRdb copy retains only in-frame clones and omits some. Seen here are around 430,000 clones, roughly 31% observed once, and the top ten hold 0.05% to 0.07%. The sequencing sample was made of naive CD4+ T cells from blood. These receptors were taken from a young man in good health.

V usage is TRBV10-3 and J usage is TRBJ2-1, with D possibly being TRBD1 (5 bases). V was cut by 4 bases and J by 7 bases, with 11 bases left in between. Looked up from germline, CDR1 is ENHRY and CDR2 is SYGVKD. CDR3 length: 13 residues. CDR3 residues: CAISGQIRNEQFF. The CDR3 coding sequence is TGTGCCATCAGTGGACAGATAAGGAATGAGCAGTTCTTC.

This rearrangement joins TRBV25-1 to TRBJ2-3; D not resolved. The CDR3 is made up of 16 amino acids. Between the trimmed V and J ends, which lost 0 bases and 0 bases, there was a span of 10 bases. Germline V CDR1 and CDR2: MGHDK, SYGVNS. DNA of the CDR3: TGTGCCAGCAGTGAATATAGGTCTGCGAGCACAGATACGCAGTATTTT. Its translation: CASSEYRSASTDTQYF.

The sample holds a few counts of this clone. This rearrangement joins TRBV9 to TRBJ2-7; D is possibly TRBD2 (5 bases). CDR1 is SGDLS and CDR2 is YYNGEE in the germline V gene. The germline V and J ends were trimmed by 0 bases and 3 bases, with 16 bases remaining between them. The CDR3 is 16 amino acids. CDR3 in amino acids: CASSVEVTGVRYEQYF. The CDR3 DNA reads TGTGCCAGCAGCGTAGAGGTAACCGGGGTCCGCTACGAGCAGTACTTC.

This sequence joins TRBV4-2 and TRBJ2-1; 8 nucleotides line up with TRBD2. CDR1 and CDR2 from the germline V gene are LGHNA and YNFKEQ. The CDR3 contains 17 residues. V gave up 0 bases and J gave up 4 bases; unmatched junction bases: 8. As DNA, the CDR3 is TGTGCCAGCAGCCAAGAAGGGCGTTCTAGCGGGTACAATGAGCAGTTCTTC. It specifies CASSQEGRSSGYNEQFF.

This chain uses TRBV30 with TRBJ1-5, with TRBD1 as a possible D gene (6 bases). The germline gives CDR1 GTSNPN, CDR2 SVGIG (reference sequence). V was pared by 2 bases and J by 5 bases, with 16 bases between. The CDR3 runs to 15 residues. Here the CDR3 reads CAWSLGAEQHQPQHF. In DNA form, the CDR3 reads TGTGCCTGGAGTTTGGGGGCAGAGCAACATCAGCCCCAGCATTTT.

The DNA of the CDR3 is TGTGCCAGCAGCCTTGGACAGGGGAACTATGGCTACACCTTC. Protein: CASSLGQGNYGYTF. The rearrangement joins TRBV14 to TRBJ1-2, with TRBD1 identical over 9 bases. Germline-derived CDR1 and CDR2 are SGHDN and FVKESK. The trim removed 4 bases at V and 2 bases at J, leaving 2 bases unmatched. The CDR3 spans 14 residues.

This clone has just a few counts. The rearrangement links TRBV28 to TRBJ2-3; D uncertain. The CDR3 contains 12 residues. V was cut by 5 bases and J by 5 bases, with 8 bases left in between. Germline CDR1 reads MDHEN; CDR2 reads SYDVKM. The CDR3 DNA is TGTGCCAGCAGTGTACGCGGAGATACGCAGTATTTT. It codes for CASSVRGDTQYF.

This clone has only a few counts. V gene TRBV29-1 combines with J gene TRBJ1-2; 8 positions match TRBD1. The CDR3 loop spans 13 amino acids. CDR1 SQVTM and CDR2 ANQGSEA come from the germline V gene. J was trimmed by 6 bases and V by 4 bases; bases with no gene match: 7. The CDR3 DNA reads TGCAGCGTTGGACAGGGGCTTATAGATGGCTACACCTTC. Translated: CSVGQGLIDGYTF.